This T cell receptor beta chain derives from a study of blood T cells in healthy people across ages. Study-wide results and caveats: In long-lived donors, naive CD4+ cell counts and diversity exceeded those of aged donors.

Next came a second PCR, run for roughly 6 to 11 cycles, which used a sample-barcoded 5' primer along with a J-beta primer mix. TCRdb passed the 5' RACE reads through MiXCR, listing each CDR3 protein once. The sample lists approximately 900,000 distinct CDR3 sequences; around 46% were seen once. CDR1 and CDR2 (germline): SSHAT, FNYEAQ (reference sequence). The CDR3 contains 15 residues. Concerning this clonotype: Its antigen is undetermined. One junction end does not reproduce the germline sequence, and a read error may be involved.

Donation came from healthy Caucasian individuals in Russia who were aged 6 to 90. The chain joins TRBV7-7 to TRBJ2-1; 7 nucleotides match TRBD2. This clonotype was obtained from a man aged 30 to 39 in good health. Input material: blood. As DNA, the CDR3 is TGTGCTAGCAGCGCTACTACTAGCGCTTACAATGAGCAGTTCTTC. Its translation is CASSATTSAYNEQFF.